Below, 8 T cell receptor beta chains from the same sample are listed, as sequenced in a study of low-dose radiotherapy and immunotherapy resistance in tumors. The time point here: after trial treatment. Treatment specified: LDRT plus nivolumab, ipilimumab, low-dose cyclophosphamide and aspirin (RACIN trial). Both TCRalpha and TCRbeta chains were reverse transcribed with V-gene-specific primers. TCR amplification involved 20 PCR cycles with a constant-region primer and V-primer adapter. TCRdb reprocessed the reads with MiXCR, giving one entry per CDR3 protein. The sample lists roughly 40,000 distinct CDR3 sequences; 20% to 25% were seen once. Sequenced material: PBMCs, taken after low-dose radiotherapy plus immunotherapy. The receptors originated from a male donor with prostate cancer.

This clonotype was found once. A far larger clone differs by one base, so this is likely a read error. The conserved closing phenylalanine or tryptophan is absent in this CDR3, likely reflecting a read error. This chain links TRBV6-8 with TRBJ2-7, with 12 bases matching TRBD2. This CDR3 is built from 16 residues. The J segment lost 0 bases and the V segment lost 5 bases, leaving 5 bases of the junction unmatched. The V gene's germline CDR1 is MNHGY and CDR2 SAAAGT. DNA of the CDR3: TGTGCCAGCAGTACCACGACTAGCGGGAGCTCCTACGAGCAGTACTCC. It specifies CASSTTTSGSSYEQYS.

Many counts were recorded for this clonotype. This rearrangement joins TRBV20-1 to TRBJ2-3, with 15 nucleotides matching TRBD2. The CDR3 contains 14 residues. V trimming: 5 bases; J trimming: 6 bases; junction bases outside the gene matches: 3. CDR1 and CDR2 from the germline V gene are DFQATT and SNEGSKA (reference sequence). CDR3 amino acids: CSARTSGGVDTQYF. As DNA, the CDR3 is TGCAGTGCTCGGACTAGCGGGGGGGTGGATACGCAGTATTTT.

This chain connects TRBV29-1 to TRBJ2-7; the match to TRBD1 covers 8 bases. From germline, CDR1 is SQVTM and CDR2 ANQGSEA. The junction had 10 bases not matched to a gene; V was cut back by 6 bases and J by 3 bases. The CDR3 has 14 amino acids. CDR3 protein: CSVSGQGRLYEQYF. The DNA for the CDR3 is TGCAGCGTCTCTGGACAGGGCCGTCTCTACGAGCAGTACTTC.

This clonotype has ten or more counts. The rearrangement uses TRBV30 and TRBJ2-3; D tentatively reads TRBD1 or TRBD2 (5 bases each). CDR3 length equals 12 residues. Trimming took 7 bases from V and 4 from J, leaving 12 bases between them. Germline V CDR1 and CDR2: GTSNPN, SVGIG (reference sequence). CDR3 nucleotides: TGTGCCTTCGGGACGGTAGCAGATACGCAGTATTTT. This sequence encodes CAFGTVADTQYF.

This clonotype was counted many times. The gene calls are TRBV5-4 and TRBJ2-6; TRBD2 agrees at 7 bases. Germline CDR1 reads SGHNT; CDR2 reads YYREEE (reference sequence). The CDR3 extends over 16 amino acids. V lost 6 bases, J lost 4 bases, and 10 bases stayed unmatched. The CDR3 coding sequence is TGTGCCAGCACCCCCCGGGGAGGGTCCGGGGCCAACGTCCTGACTTTC. This translates into CASTPRGGSGANVLTF. Full variable domain (outside the CDR3, taken from reference TRBV5-4 and TRBJ2-6): ETGVTQSPTHLIKTRGQQVTLRCSSQSGHNTVSWYQQALGQGPQFIFQYYREEENGRGNFPPRFSGLQFPNYSSELNVNALELDDSALYLCASTPRGGSGANVLTFGAGSRLTVL.

This chain joins TRBV3-1 and TRBJ1-5; D unclear. Germline CDR1 is LGHDT and CDR2 is YNNKEL (reference sequence). The CDR3 is 13 amino acids. The V end was cut by 0 bases, the J end by 4 bases, with 4 bases between. The CDR3 region is CASSQEENQPQHF. The CDR3 DNA reads as TGTGCCAGCAGCCAAGAGGAGAATCAGCCCCAGCATTTT.

This clonotype was seen repeatedly, ten times or more. This sequence joins TRBV12-3 or TRBV12-4 and TRBJ2-7, with TRBD2 as a possible D gene (6 bases). The V end lost 6 bases, the J end lost 2 bases, and 14 bases lay between the germline ends. The CDR3 totals 14 residues. CDR3 amino acids: CASRGGAGTYEQYF. The DNA for the CDR3 is TGTGCCAGCAGGGGGGGAGCGGGCACCTACGAGCAGTACTTC.

This clonotype was detected ten times or more. CDR3 coding DNA: TGCAGTGCTAGCCCCGGGTCTAGCGGGGGAGAGACCCAGTACTTC. This encodes CSASPGSSGGETQYF. This sequence joins TRBV20-1 and TRBJ2-5; 10 nucleotides align to TRBD2. In germline, CDR1 is DFQATT, CDR2 SNEGSKA (reference sequence). The CDR3 spans 15 residues. J lost 4 bases, V lost 3 bases, and 8 bases had no gene match.